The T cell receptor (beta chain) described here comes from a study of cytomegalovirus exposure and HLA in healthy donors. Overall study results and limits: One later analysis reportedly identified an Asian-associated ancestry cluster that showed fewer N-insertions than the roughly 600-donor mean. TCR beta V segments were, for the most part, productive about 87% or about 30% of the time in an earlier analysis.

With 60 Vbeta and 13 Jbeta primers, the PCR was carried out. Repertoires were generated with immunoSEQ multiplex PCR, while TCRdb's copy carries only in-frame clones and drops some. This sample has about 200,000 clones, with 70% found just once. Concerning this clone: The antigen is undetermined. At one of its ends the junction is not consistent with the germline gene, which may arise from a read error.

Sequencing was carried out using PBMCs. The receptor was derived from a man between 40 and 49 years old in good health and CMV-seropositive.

The CDR3: CASSLRDSRSYVQYF. The CDR3 nucleotides are TGTGCCAGCAGCTTAAGGGACAGCCGCTCCTACGTGCAGTACTTC. The chain links TRBV11-2 to TRBJ2-7, with 7 bases that match TRBD1. Germline CDR1 and CDR2: SGHAT and FQNNGV. This CDR3 contains 15 residues.